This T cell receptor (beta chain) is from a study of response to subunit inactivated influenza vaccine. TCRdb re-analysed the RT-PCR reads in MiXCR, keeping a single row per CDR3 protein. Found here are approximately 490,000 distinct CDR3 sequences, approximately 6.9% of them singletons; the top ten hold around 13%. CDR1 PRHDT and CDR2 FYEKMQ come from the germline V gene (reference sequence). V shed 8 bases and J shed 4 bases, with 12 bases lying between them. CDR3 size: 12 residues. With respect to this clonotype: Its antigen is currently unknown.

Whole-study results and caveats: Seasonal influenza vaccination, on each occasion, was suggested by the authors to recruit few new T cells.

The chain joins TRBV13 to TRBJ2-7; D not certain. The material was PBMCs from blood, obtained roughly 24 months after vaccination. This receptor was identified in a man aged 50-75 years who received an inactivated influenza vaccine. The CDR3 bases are TGTGCCAGCGGAAAGGGCCTATACGAGCAGTACTTC. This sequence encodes CASGKGLYEQYF.